This is a list of T cell receptor beta chains from one sample in a study of shared clonotypes between healthy human individuals. Profiling relied on immunoSEQ multiplex PCR, and the TCRdb table lists in-frame clones only, not all of them. The data hold around 610,000 clones, with roughly 96% observed a single time. The sequenced sample was naive CD8+ T cells sorted from blood. These receptors were collected from a young woman in good health. CDR3s include the opening cysteine and the closing phenylalanine or tryptophan.

j_call v_call cdr3_aa
TRBJ2-7 TRBV5-1 CASSSGTGVGEQYF
TRBJ1-4 TRBV28 CASSTTTGGRGNEKLFF
TRBJ1-1 TRBV20-1 CRVAGAFF
TRBJ2-7 TRBV15 CATSRSPGNSYEQYF
TRBJ2-5 TRBV28 CASSRTGTTQETQYF
TRBJ1-1 TRBV6-6 CATRLGGNTEAFF
TRBJ2-7 TRBV28 CASSLRGQGLEQYF
TRBJ2-1 TRBV28 CASSANSYNEQFF
TRBJ1-1 TRBV27 CASSSGLGTEAFF
TRBJ2-7 TRBV6-1 CASTSGQGIFHEQYF
TRBJ1-1 TRBV13 CASSFGTENTEAFF
TRBJ2-1 TRBV30 CAWSVQGASSYNEQFF
TRBJ1-2 TRBV5-4 CASSQGQGAGNGYTF
TRBJ1-5 TRBV27 CATSSSLGDSNQPQHF
TRBJ2-1 TRBV5-1 CASNTGLVGDEQFF
TRBJ2-1 TRBV15 CATSRGLGTANEQFF
TRBJ2-7 TRBV21-1 CASSKAGTGAPYEQYF
TRBJ2-3 TRBV7-3 CASSLPPSGGESTDTQYF
TRBJ1-5 TRBV7-9 CASSLAFQGVNQPQHF
TRBJ2-2 TRBV27 CASSLPDSGSGTGELFF
TRBJ1-2 TRBV30 CAWSPTSYGYTF
TRBJ2-1 TRBV5-4 CASSLLNEQFF
TRBJ2-3 TRBV7-3 CASSLIALSRLSADTQYF
TRBJ2-6 TRBV2 CAIEVGLSGANVLTF
TRBJ2-5 TRBV6-4 CASSDSRTGPGETQYF
TRBJ2-3 TRBV4-1 CASSPEGKAGGGDTQYF
TRBJ2-5 TRBV6-5 CASFGAGVETQYF
TRBJ2-1 TRBV7-7 CASSLSVYNEQFF
TRBJ1-1 TRBV2 CASTPGRMNTEAFF
TRBJ1-1 TRBV30 CAWSVLLNTEAFF